This T cell receptor (beta chain) was identified in a study of breast tumors, draining lymph nodes, adjacent tissues. Findings of the study overall: Luminal-like breast cancer showed significantly higher tumor–nontumor repertoire similarity than basal-like. Data only fit, rather than demonstrated, lymph node origin of most tumor T cells.

This clonotype was observed many times. The target antigen is unknown. A single record per CDR3 protein comes from TCRdb applying MiXCR to the multiplex PCR reads. The sample contains 30,000 to 40,000 distinct CDR3 sequences, 35% to 45% of which appear only once. The V and J ends lost 1 base and 1 base, in that order; junction bases with no gene match: 11. Germline loops: CDR1 DFQATT, CDR2 SNEGSKA (reference sequence). This CDR3 region has 17 residues. The chain combines TRBV20-1 with TRBJ2-5; 8 nucleotides agree with TRBD2. This clonotype originated in a female donor with breast cancer. Some clones in this sample may be carry-over from other donors' samples. The sample taken for sequencing was breast tumor tissue. CDR3 protein: CSARAYGTTSGQETQYF. In nucleotides, the CDR3 is TGCAGTGCTAGAGCTTACGGCACCACTAGCGGCCAAGAGACCCAGTACTTC.